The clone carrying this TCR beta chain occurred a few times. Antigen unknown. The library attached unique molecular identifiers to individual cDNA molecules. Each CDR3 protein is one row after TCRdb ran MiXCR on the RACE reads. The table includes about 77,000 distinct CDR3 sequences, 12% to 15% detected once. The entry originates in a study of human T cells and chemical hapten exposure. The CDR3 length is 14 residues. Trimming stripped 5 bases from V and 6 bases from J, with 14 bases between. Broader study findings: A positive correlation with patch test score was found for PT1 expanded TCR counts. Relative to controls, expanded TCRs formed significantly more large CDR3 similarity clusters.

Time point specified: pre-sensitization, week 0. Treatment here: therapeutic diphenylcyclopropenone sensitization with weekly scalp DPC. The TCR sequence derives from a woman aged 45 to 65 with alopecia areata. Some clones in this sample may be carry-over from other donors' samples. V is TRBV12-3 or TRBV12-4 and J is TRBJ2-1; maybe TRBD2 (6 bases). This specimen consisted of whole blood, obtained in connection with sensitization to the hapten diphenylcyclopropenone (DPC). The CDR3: CASSQRLVSNEQFF. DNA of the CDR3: TGTGCCAGCAGTCAAAGACTAGTATCCAATGAGCAGTTCTTC.